The 27 T cell receptor beta chains given below trace back to one sample, sequenced in a study of T-cell memory formation after mild COVID-19. TCRdb reanalysed the 5' RACE reads using MiXCR and keeps one entry per CDR3 protein. This repertoire shows about 560,000 distinct CDR3 sequences, 15% to 20% found once; its top ten account for 12%. Sequenced: PBMCs or a T cell subset sorted from them (not recorded which). The receptors derive from an adult woman who had mild COVID-19 (a few samples of this study predate the infection). Cell type and time point are not known.

CDR3 protein: CASSRRDRQRDTQYF. In nucleotides, the CDR3 is TGTGCCAGCAGTCGAAGGGACAGACAGAGGGATACGCAGTATTTT. The V call is TRBV28, the J call TRBJ2-3; 7 nucleotides match TRBD1. This CDR3 spans 15 amino acids. Unmatched junction bases numbered 11, after V lost 5 bases and J lost 6 bases. The V gene's germline CDR1 is MDHEN and CDR2 SYDVKM. Variable domain in full (rest from reference TRBV28 and TRBJ2-3): DVKVTQSSRYLVKRTGEKVFLECVQDMDHENMFWYRQDPGLGLRLIYFSYDVKMKEKGDIPEGYSVSREKKERFSLILESASTNQTSMYLCASSRRDRQRDTQYFGPGTRLTVL.

The table lists this clonotype with a few counts. The chain combines TRBV27 with TRBJ2-1; no clear D gene. CDR3 length: 15 amino acids. Germline V lookup: CDR1 MNHEY, CDR2 SMNVEV (reference sequence). V was clipped by 3 bases and J by 0 bases, with 9 bases between them. The CDR3 sequence is CASSFWLGSYNEQFF. The CDR3 nucleotides are TGTGCCAGCAGTTTCTGGCTCGGCTCCTACAATGAGCAGTTCTTC.

The chain recombines TRBV11-2 with TRBJ2-7; TRBD1 matches 10 bases. The J segment lost 3 bases and the V segment lost 5 bases, leaving 4 bases of the junction unmatched. Germline CDR1 is SGHAT and CDR2 is FQNNGV. The CDR3 loop spans 14 amino acids. CDR3 residues: CASSLTGGHYEQYF. CDR3 nucleotides: TGTGCCAGCAGCCTGACAGGGGGCCACTACGAGCAGTACTTC.

This clonotype was counted only a few times. This sequence joins TRBV3-1 and TRBJ2-5; TRBD2 matches 10 bases. The J segment lost 5 bases and the V segment lost 4 bases, leaving 4 bases of the junction unmatched. This CDR3 spans 14 amino acids. Germline values: CDR1 LGHDT, CDR2 YNNKEL (reference sequence). The CDR3 region has the DNA TGTGCCAGCAGCCTAGCGGGAGGCGTGGAGACCCAGTACTTC. Amino acids: CASSLAGGVETQYF.

This clonotype was found a few times. V is TRBV15 and J is TRBJ1-1; 8 positions agree with TRBD1. Trimming cost V 3 bases and J 1 base; bases outside gene matches: 4. Germline assignment: CDR1 LNHNV and CDR2 YYDKDF (reference sequence). CDR3 length: 15 amino acids. The CDR3 region is CATSRSGQGNTEAFF. CDR3 in DNA: TGTGCCACCAGCAGGTCCGGACAGGGGAACACTGAAGCTTTCTTT.

There are a few counts of this clonotype. The V gene is TRBV7-8, the J gene TRBJ1-5; 7 bases match TRBD1. Germline lookup yields CDR1 SGHVS and CDR2 FQNEAQ. V trimming: 1 base; J trimming: 2 bases; junction bases outside the gene matches: 5. The CDR3 is made up of 16 amino acids. The CDR3 reads CASSLGRGNGNQPQHF. CDR3 in DNA: TGTGCCAGCAGCTTAGGCAGGGGGAATGGCAATCAGCCCCAGCATTTT.

This rearrangement joins TRBV2 to TRBJ1-5; D is unclear. V lost 5 bases and J 5 bases, leaving 10 bases between the germline ends. This CDR3 has 13 residues. CDR1 SNHLY and CDR2 FYNNEI come from the germline V gene. CDR3 region: CASSMSRDQPQHF. CDR3 DNA: TGTGCCAGCAGTATGAGCCGGGATCAGCCCCAGCATTTT.

This clonotype has a handful of counts. The V call is TRBV9, the J call TRBJ1-2; possible D gene TRBD1, 5 bases. The length of the CDR3 is 13 residues. Germline-derived CDR1 and CDR2 are SGDLS and YYNGEE. Trimming left V 0 bases short and J 7 bases short, with 10 bases between. This chain's CDR3 is CASSVEGRGGYTF. DNA for the CDR3: TGTGCCAGCAGCGTAGAGGGGAGAGGTGGCTACACCTTC.

This clonotype was detected only a few times. The chain recombines TRBV6-2 or TRBV6-3 with TRBJ1-5; no reliable D call. This CDR3 has 15 residues. V was trimmed by 2 bases and J by 2 bases, leaving 10 bases between them. The germline CDR1 and CDR2 sequences are MNHEY and SVGEGT. In DNA, the CDR3 is TGTGCCAGCAGTTACGTGGGGTGGGGCAATCAGCCCCAGCATTTT. Its protein is CASSYVGWGNQPQHF.

This clonotype was counted ten times or more. The chain employs TRBV10-3 and TRBJ2-2; 9 nucleotides agree with TRBD2. CDR1 ENHRY and CDR2 SYGVKD come from the germline V gene. This CDR3 is built from 15 residues. J lost 0 bases, V lost 4 bases, and 0 bases had no gene match. CDR3 sequence (DNA): TGTGCCATCAGTGTAGCGGGGGCGAACACCGGGGAGCTGTTTTTT. The encoded protein is CAISVAGANTGELFF.

This chain uses TRBV7-2 with TRBJ1-2, with 7 bases that match TRBD1. V lost 1 base and J lost 8; bases outside the gene matches: 4. The CDR3 spans 13 residues. Germline CDR1 SGHTA, CDR2 FQGNSA. CDR3 sequence: CASSLEGARGYTF. The CDR3 bases are TGTGCCAGCAGCTTAGAGGGGGCGAGGGGCTACACCTTC.

V is TRBV5-1 and J is TRBJ2-7; D may be TRBD1 (6 bases). Per germline, CDR1 SGHRS and CDR2 YFSETQ. This CDR3 has 13 amino acids. V shed 4 bases and J shed 5 bases, with 13 bases lying between them. In nucleotides, the CDR3 is TGCGCCAGCAGCCAGCACAGGGCGAACGAGCAGTACTTC. It translates to CASSQHRANEQYF.

A few counts support this clonotype. The gene calls are TRBV9 and TRBJ2-7; tentative D call: TRBD2 (6 bases). The CDR3 is 14 residues long. V gave up 0 bases and J gave up 0 bases, with 7 bases separating them. From germline, CDR1 is SGDLS and CDR2 YYNGEE. This chain's CDR3 is CASSVEEGSYEQYF. The CDR3 DNA follows: TGTGCCAGCAGCGTAGAGGAGGGCTCCTACGAGCAGTACTTC.

This clonotype was detected only a few times. The chain couples TRBV7-9 to TRBJ2-7; TRBD1 might be the D (6 bases). The CDR3 consists of 15 residues. V shed 5 bases and J shed 1 base, with 15 bases lying between them. The germline gives CDR1 SEHNR, CDR2 FQNEAQ (reference sequence). CDR3 sequence reads: CASSGGQTLSYEQYF. The DNA of the CDR3 is TGTGCCAGCAGCGGCGGACAGACCCTTTCCTACGAGCAGTACTTC.

The chain employs TRBV30 and TRBJ2-2; 8 bases are shared with TRBD1. CDR1 is GTSNPN and CDR2 is SVGIG in the germline V gene (reference sequence). This CDR3 spans 13 amino acids. J lost 3 bases, V lost 4 bases, and 1 base had no gene match. The CDR3 bases are TGTGCCTGGAAGGGACAGGACACCGGGGAGCTGTTTTTT. This codes for CAWKGQDTGELFF.

The V call is TRBV12-3 or TRBV12-4, the J call TRBJ1-3; 12 positions agree with TRBD1. CDR3 length equals 16 residues. Trimming at V came to 3 bases and at J to 7 bases, leaving 7 bases not matched to a gene. The CDR3 nucleotides are TGTGCCAGCAGTTTCGGGGTGGGACAGGGGGCGAACACCATATATTTT. This gives the protein CASSFGVGQGANTIYF.

This clonotype has more than one count but fewer than ten. The V gene is TRBV7-3, the J gene TRBJ2-3; D gene unclear. Trimming removed 3 bases at V and 0 bases at J, with 10 bases between. Germline lookup yields CDR1 SGHTA and CDR2 FQGTGA. This CDR3 has 15 amino acids. The CDR3 loop is CASSFQASSTDTQYF. The CDR3 bases are TGTGCCAGCAGCTTTCAAGCGTCTAGCACAGATACGCAGTATTTT.

The J gene is TRBJ1-1, the V gene TRBV30; no reliable D call. There are 12 residues in the CDR3. CDR1 GTSNPN and CDR2 SVGIG come from the germline V gene (reference sequence). V gave up 3 bases and J gave up 0 bases, with 5 bases separating them. CDR3 sequence reads: CAWRTLNTEAFF. CDR3 DNA: TGTGCCTGGAGAACACTGAACACTGAAGCTTTCTTT. Combining the CDR3 with reference TRBV30 and TRBJ1-1 gives the whole variable domain SQTIHQWPATLVQPVGSPLSLECTVEGTSNPNLYWYRQAAGRGLQLLFYSVGIGQISSEVPQNLSASRPQDRQFILSSKKLLLSDSGFYLCAWRTLNTEAFFGQGTRLTVV.

This clonotype turned up a few times. This sequence joins TRBV18 and TRBJ2-7; TRBD1 aligns across 9 bases. Germline V gene data show CDR1 as KGHSH and CDR2 as LQKENI. Trimming at V came to 3 bases and at J to 1 base, leaving 4 bases not matched to a gene. The CDR3 extends over 15 amino acids. The CDR3 sequence is CASSPGTGPSYEQYF. CDR3 DNA sequence: TGTGCCAGCTCACCTGGGACAGGGCCATCCTACGAGCAGTACTTC. Complete variable domain (other parts from reference TRBV18 and TRBJ2-7): NAGVMQNPRHLVRRRGQEARLRCSPMKGHSHVYWYRQLPEEGLKFMVYLQKENIIDESGMPKERFSAEFPKEGPSILRIQQVVRGDSAAYFCASSPGTGPSYEQYFGPGTRLTVT.

The chain recombines TRBV25-1 with TRBJ2-3; D possibly corresponds to TRBD2 (6 bases). Per germline, CDR1 MGHDK and CDR2 SYGVNS. This CDR3 has 20 residues. The V gene lost 3 bases and the J gene lost 1 base, with 26 bases spanning the gap. Here the CDR3 reads CASSEPRTPGSRSGTDTQYF. The CDR3 bases are TGTGCCAGCAGTGAGCCCCGGACTCCCGGGAGCCGGTCGGGCACAGATACGCAGTATTTT.

The chain couples TRBV5-6 to TRBJ1-2, with a tentative D call TRBD1 (6 bases). Germline V gene lookup returns CDR1 SGHDT and CDR2 YYEEEE. The V end was cut by 4 bases, the J end by 3 bases, with 13 bases between. The CDR3 extends over 14 amino acids. In DNA, the CDR3 is TGTGCCAGCAGCCCTGAGACAGGTCACTATGGCTACACCTTC. Translating gives CASSPETGHYGYTF.

This chain joins TRBV7-9 and TRBJ2-7; 7 bases fit TRBD1. Germline CDR1 SEHNR, CDR2 FQNEAQ (reference sequence). The CDR3 consists of 11 residues. Trimming took 7 bases from V and 5 from J; bases not matched to a gene: 2. The CDR3 loop reads CASNRGHEQYF. DNA of the CDR3: TGTGCCAGCAACAGGGGACACGAGCAGTACTTC. Filled out from reference TRBV7-9 and TRBJ2-7, the complete variable domain reads DTGVSQNPRHKITKRGQNVTFRCDPISEHNRLYWYRQTLGQGPEFLTYFQNEAQLEKSRLLSDRFSAERPKGSFSTLEIQRTEQGDSAMYLCASNRGHEQYFGPGTRLTVT.

The chain combines TRBV4-1 with TRBJ2-3; tentatively, D is TRBD1 or TRBD2 (5 bases each). The CDR3 sequence is 16 residues long. The germline V gene has CDR1 MGHRA and CDR2 YSYEKL. Trimming took off 0 bases at V and 3 bases at J, with 13 bases between the two ends. CDR3 in amino acids: CASSQEAGSRTDTQYF. The CDR3 DNA reads as TGCGCCAGCAGCCAAGAGGCAGGGAGTAGAACAGATACGCAGTATTTT.

The genes are TRBV5-5 and TRBJ2-3, with 8 bases fitting TRBD1. V dropped 3 bases and J dropped 1; count of bases not matched to a gene: 10. This CDR3 has 17 residues. CDR1 and CDR2 (germline): SGHKS, YYEKEE (reference sequence). CDR3 loop: CASSSGTGVLGTDTQYF. The CDR3 DNA is TGTGCCAGCAGCTCCGGGACAGGCGTTCTGGGCACAGATACGCAGTATTTT.

This sequence joins TRBV20-1 and TRBJ1-2; the match to TRBD1 covers 7 bases. The length of the CDR3 is 15 residues. With 0 bases clipped from V and 7 bases from J, the junction kept 11 bases outside the gene matches. Germline V CDR1 and CDR2: DFQATT, SNEGSKA (reference sequence). The CDR3 loop is CSARDPGGVMGGYTF. The CDR3 coding sequence is TGCAGTGCTAGAGATCCAGGGGGTGTTATGGGTGGCTACACCTTC.

In its sample, this clonotype was seen a few times. The chain recombines TRBV12-3 or TRBV12-4 with TRBJ1-2; D is possibly TRBD1 (5 bases). The CDR3 contains 14 residues. The V end was cut by 3 bases, the J end by 2 bases, with 10 bases between. For the CDR3, the DNA is TGTGCCAGCAGTTTCGGCGGGGGAAACTATGGCTACACCTTC. This gives the protein CASSFGGGNYGYTF.

The rearrangement links TRBV5-1 to TRBJ1-1; unclear D gene. CDR3 length: 13 residues. Trimming left V 1 base short and J 1 base short, with 5 bases between. Germline-derived CDR1 and CDR2 are SGHRS and YFSETQ. The CDR3 reads CASSLYANTEAFF. The CDR3 nucleotides read TGCGCCAGCAGCTTGTACGCGAACACTGAAGCTTTCTTT.